This section outlines one T cell receptor (beta chain) sequence together with its context. Its antigen is not known. This sample was taken from a study of T cell clonotyping in hematopoietic cell transplantation. Study observations and caveats: CD4 and CD8 repertoire contributions could not be separated without sorting.

The table came from immunoSEQ multiplex PCR; TCRdb's copy has only in-frame clones and leaves some out. The sample includes roughly 9,000 clones, approximately 85% of them seen just once. This CDR3 is built from 12 residues. Trimming stripped 6 bases from V and 6 bases from J, with 8 bases between. Germline V gene data show CDR1 as SGHTA and CDR2 as FQGNSA. The receptor was derived from a female patient between 30 and 40 years old who had an allogeneic stem cell transplant, so the T cells may come from the graft donor. Some clones in this sample may be carry-over from other donors' samples. The sequences come from PBMCs, collected 180 days after allogeneic stem cell transplant. The rearrangement joins TRBV7-2 to TRBJ2-2; D is uncertain. The CDR3 sequence is CASSLPSGELFF. The CDR3 DNA reads as TGTGCCAGCAGTCTCCCTTCCGGGGAGCTGTTTTTT. The complete variable domain, with remaining parts taken from reference TRBV7-2 and TRBJ2-2, reads GAGVSQSPSNKVTEKGKDVELRCDPISGHTALYWYRQSLGQGLEFLIYFQGNSAPDKSGLPSDRFSAERTGGSVSTLTIQRTQQEDSAVYLCASSLPSGELFFGEGSRLTVL.